This T cell receptor (beta chain) appears in the sequencing data of a study of graft-versus-host responses after intestinal transplantation. To note about this clone: The antigen remains undetermined.

Once graft tissue had been processed, intraepithelial and lamina propria lymphocytes were released. This CDR3 contains 17 residues. Trimming took 5 bases from V and 7 from J; bases not matched to a gene: 13. From germline, CDR1 is SGHAT and CDR2 FQDESV (reference sequence). Study-level results: Among recipient marrow samples, GvH clones were found; some appeared first in ileum or blood.

Here immunoSEQ multiplex PCR was the method, and the copy in TCRdb shows in-frame clones only, minus some. Of approximately 15,000 clones in the sample, 77% were seen once. Sequencing was performed on ileum tissue, taken 27 days after intestinal transplant. This clonotype originated in a human patient who received an intestinal transplant, so some T cells may come from the graft donor. The gene calls are TRBV11-1 and TRBJ2-7; 14 bases align to TRBD2. CDR3 bases: TGTGCCAGCAGCCTAACCCCCGGGACTAGCGGGGGCTGGGAGCAGTACGTC. Translating gives CASSLTPGTSGGWEQYV.